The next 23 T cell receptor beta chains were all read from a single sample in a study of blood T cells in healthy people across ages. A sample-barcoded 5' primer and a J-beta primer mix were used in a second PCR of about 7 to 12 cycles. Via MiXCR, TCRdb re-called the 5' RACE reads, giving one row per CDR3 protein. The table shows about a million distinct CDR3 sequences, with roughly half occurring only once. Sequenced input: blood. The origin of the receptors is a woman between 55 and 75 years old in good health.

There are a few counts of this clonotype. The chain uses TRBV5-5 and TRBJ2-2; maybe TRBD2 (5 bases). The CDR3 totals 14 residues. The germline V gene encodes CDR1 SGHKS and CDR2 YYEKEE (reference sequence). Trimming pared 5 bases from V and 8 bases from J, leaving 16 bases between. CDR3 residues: CASSLRRITGELFF. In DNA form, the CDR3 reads TGTGCCAGCAGTTTGAGGAGGATAACTGGGGAGCTGTTTTTT.

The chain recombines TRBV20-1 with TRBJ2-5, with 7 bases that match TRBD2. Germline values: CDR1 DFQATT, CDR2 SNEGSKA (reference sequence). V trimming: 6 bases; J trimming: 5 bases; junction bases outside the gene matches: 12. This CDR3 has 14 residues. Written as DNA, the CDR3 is TGCAGTGCCGTAGTTGAGGCGGGAGTGGAGACCCAGTACTTC. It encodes CSAVVEAGVETQYF.

CDR3: CSAGESGRGETQYF. The CDR3 DNA follows: TGCAGTGCTGGCGAGAGCGGGAGAGGAGAGACCCAGTACTTC. The chain has TRBV20-1 and TRBJ2-5; TRBD2 matches 8 bases. With 5 bases clipped from V and 4 bases from J, the junction kept 9 bases outside the gene matches. Germline V gene data show CDR1 as DFQATT and CDR2 as SNEGSKA (reference sequence). There are 14 residues in the CDR3.

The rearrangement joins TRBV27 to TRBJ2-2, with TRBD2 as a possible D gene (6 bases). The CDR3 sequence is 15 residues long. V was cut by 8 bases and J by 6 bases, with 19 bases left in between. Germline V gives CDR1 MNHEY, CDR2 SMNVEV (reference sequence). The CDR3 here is CASQRTGVVSGELFF. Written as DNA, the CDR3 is TGTGCCAGCCAGAGGACGGGGGTAGTCTCCGGGGAGCTGTTTTTT.

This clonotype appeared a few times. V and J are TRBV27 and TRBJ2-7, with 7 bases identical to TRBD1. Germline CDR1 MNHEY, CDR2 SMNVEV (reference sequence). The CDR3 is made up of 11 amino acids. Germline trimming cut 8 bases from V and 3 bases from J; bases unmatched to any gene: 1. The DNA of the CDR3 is TGTGCCAGCGGACAGGTCTACGAGCAGTACTTC. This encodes CASGQVYEQYF.

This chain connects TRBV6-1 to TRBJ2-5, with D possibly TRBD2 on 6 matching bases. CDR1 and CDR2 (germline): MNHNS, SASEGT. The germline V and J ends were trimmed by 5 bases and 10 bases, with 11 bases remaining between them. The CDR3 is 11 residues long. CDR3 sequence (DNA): TGTGCCAGCAGTCGGGACTCCAACCAGTACTTC. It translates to CASSRDSNQYF.

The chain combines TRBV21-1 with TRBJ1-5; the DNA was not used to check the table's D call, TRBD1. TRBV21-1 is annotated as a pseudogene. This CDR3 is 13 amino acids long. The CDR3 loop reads CARQRQGYQPQHF. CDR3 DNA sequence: TGTGCCCGCCAGAGACAGGGGTATCAGCCCCAGCATTTT.

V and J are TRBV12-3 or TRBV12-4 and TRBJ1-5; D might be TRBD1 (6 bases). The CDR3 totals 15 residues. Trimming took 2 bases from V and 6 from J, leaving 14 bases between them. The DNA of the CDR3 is TGTGCCAGCAGTTTACCAGGGACCAGGGGTCAGCCCCAGCATTTT. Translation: CASSLPGTRGQPQHF.

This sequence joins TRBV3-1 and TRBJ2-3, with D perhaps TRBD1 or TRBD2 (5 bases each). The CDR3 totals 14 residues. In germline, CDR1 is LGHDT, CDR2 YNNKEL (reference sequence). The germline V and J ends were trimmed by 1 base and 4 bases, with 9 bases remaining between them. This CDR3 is CASSQAGPPDTQYF. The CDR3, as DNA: TGTGCCAGCAGCCAAGCGGGGCCCCCAGATACGCAGTATTTT.

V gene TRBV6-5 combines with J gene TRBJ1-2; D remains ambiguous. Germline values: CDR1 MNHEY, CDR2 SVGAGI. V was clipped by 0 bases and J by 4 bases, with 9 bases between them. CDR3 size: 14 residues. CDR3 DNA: TGTGCCAGCAGTTACTCCGCGACCCCCTATGGCTACACCTTC. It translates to CASSYSATPYGYTF.

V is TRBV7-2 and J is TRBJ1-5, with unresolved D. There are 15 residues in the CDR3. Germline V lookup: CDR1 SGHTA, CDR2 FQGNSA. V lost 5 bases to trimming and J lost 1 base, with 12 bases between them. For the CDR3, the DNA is TGTGCCAGCAGCCCGCGGAGGGCAAGCAATCAGCCCCAGCATTTT. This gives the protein CASSPRRASNQPQHF.

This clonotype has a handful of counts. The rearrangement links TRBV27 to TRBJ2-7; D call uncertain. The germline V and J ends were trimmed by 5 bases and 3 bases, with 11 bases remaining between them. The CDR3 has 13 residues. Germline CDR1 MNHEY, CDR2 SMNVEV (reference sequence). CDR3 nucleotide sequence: TGTGCCAGCAGTCTGAAGCCGCTCTACGAGCAGTACTTC. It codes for CASSLKPLYEQYF.

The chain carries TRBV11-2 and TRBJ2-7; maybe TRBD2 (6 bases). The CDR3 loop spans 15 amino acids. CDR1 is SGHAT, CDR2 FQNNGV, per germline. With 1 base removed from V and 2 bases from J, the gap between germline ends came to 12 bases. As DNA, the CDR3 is TGTGCCAGCAGCTTAGTTTTGGGGGAGGCCTACGAGCAGTACTTC. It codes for CASSLVLGEAYEQYF.

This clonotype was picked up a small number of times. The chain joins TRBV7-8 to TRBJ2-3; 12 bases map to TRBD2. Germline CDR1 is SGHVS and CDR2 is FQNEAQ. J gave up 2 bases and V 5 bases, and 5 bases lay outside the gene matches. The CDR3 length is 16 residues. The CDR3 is CASSGRTSGDTDTQYF. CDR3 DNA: TGTGCCAGCAGCGGCCGGACTAGCGGGGACACAGATACGCAGTATTTT.

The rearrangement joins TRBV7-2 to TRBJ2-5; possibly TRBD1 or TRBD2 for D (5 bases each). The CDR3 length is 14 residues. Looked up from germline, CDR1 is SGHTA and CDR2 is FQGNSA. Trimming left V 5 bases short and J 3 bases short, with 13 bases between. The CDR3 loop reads CASSPGPPKETQYF. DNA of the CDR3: TGTGCCAGCAGCCCGGGACCGCCAAAAGAGACCCAGTACTTC. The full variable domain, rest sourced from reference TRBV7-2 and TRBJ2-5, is GAGVSQSPSNKVTEKGKDVELRCDPISGHTALYWYRQSLGQGLEFLIYFQGNSAPDKSGLPSDRFSAERTGGSVSTLTIQRTQQEDSAVYLCASSPGPPKETQYFGPGTRLLVL.

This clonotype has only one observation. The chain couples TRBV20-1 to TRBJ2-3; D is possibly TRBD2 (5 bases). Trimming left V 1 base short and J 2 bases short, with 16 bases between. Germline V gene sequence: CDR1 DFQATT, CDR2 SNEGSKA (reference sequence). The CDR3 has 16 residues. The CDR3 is CSARGWAGHTTDTQYF. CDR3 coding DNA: TGCAGTGCTAGAGGGTGGGCGGGCCACACCACAGATACGCAGTATTTT.

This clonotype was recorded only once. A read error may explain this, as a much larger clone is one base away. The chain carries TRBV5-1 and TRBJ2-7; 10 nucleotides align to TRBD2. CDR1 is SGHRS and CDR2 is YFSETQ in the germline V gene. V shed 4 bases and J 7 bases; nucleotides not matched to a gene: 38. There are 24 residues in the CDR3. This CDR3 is CASSAAGQEYDLLAGSLRFNEQYF. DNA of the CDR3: TGCGCCAGCAGCGCCGCGGGACAGGAGTACGACTTACTAGCGGGATCCCTAAGGTTCAATGAGCAGTACTTC.

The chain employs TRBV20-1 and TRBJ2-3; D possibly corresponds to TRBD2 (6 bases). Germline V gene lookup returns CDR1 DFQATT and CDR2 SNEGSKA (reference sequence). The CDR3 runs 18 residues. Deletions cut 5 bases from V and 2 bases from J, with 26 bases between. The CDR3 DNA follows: TGCAGTGCTGGGGACTTCGATTTTCGCAACCCTTCCACAGATACGCAGTATTTT. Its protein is CSAGDFDFRNPSTDTQYF.

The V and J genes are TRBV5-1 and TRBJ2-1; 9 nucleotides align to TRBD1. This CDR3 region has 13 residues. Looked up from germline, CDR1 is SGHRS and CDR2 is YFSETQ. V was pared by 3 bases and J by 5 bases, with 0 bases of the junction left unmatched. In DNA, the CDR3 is TGCGCCAGCAGCTGGGACAGGGACAATGAGCAGTTCTTC. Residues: CASSWDRDNEQFF.

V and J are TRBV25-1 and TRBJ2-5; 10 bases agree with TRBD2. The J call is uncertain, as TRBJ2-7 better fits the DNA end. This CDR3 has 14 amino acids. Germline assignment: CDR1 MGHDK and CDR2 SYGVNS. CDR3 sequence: CASSPGLATHEQYF. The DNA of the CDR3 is TGTGCCAGCAGCCCGGGACTAGCGACCCACGAGCAGTACTTC.

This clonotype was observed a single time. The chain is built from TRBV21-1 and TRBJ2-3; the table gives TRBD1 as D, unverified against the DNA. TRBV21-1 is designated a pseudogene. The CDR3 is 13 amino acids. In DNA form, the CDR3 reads TGTGCCAGCAGTGAACAGGATGTGGATACGCAGTATTTT. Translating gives CASSEQDVDTQYF.

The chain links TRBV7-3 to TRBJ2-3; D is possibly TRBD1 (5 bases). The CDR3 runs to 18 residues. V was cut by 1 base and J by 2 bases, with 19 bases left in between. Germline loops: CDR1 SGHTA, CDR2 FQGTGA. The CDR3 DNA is TGTGCCAGCAGCTTAAGGTCGGCAGGGCGGTTGTTCACAGATACGCAGTATTTT. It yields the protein CASSLRSAGRLFTDTQYF.

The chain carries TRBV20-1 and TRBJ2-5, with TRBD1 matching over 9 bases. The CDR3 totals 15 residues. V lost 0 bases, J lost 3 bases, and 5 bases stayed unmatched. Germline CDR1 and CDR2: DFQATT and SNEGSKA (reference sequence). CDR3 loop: CSARDGTGGEETQYF. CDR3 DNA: TGCAGTGCTAGAGATGGTACAGGGGGCGAAGAGACCCAGTACTTC.